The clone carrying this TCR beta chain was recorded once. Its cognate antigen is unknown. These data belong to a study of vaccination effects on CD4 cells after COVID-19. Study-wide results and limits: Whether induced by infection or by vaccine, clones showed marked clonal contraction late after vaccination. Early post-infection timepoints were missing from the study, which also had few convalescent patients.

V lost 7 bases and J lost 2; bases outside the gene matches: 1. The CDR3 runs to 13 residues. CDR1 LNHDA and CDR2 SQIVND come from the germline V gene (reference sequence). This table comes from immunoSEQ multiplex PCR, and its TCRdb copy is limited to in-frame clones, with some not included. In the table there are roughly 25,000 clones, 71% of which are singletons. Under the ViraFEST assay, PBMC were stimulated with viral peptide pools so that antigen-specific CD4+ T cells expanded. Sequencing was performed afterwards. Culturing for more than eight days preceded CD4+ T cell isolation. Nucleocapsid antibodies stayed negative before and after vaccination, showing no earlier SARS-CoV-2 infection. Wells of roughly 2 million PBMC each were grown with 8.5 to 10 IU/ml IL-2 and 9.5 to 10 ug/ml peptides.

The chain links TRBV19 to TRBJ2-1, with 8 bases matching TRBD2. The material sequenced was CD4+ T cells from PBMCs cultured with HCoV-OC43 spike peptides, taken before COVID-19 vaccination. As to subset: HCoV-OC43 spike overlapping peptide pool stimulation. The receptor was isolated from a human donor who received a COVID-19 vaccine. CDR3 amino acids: CASNGRAYNEQFF. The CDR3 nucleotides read TGTGCCAGTAACGGGAGGGCCTACAATGAGCAGTTCTTC.